The 27 T cell receptor beta chains below were found in one sample sequenced in a study of T cell repertoires in cytomegalovirus infection. TCRdb fed the reads into MiXCR, producing one record per CDR3 protein. The sample lists some 200,000 distinct CDR3 sequences; 15% to 20% were seen once. The material sequenced was PBMCs. These receptors originate from a human donor in good health (CMV status not recorded). Some clones in this sample may be carry-over from other donors' samples.

Details on this clonotype: Mismatch with germline at one junction end may stem from a read error. The DNA of the CDR3 is TGCAGCGTCGAAGGGGCCGAAAGCTCTGGAAACACCATATATTTT. It codes for CSVEGAESSGNTIYF. The genes are TRBV29-1 and TRBJ1-3; TRBD1 might be the D (5 bases). The germline gives CDR1 SQVTM, CDR2 ANQGSEA. The CDR3 consists of 15 residues.

This clonotype has at least ten counts. For the CDR3, the DNA is TGTGCCAGCAGCTTGGAGGGGGAGCAGTACTTC. This gives the protein CASSLEGEQYF. The rearrangement uses TRBV5-6 and TRBJ2-7; possibly TRBD1 for D (5 bases). The V end lost 0 bases, the J end lost 7 bases, and 5 bases lay between the germline ends. CDR1 is SGHDT, CDR2 YYEEEE, per germline. The CDR3 spans 11 residues.

Only one count was recorded for this clonotype. A read error may be the cause here, since a much bigger clone is one base away. This chain connects TRBV7-6 to TRBJ2-7; no clear D. This CDR3 comprises 12 residues. The germline V and J ends were trimmed by 7 bases and 5 bases, with 12 bases remaining between them. The germline V gene has CDR1 SGHVS and CDR2 FNYEAQ. CDR3 nucleotides: TGTGCCAGCACCCCCTTCACCCACGAGCAGTACTTC. Protein product: CASTPFTHEQYF. The full variable domain, its missing parts supplied by reference TRBV7-6 and TRBJ2-7, is GAGVSQSPRYKVTKRGQDVALRCDPISGHVSLYWYRQALGQGPEFLTYFNYEAQQDKSGLPNDRFSAERPEGSISTLTIQRTEQRDSAMYRCASTPFTHEQYFGPGTRLTVT.

Written as DNA, the CDR3 is TGTGCCATCAGCCAGGACAGTTTTATGGGCTACACCTTC. Residues: CAISQDSFMGYTF. This chain uses TRBV10-3 with TRBJ1-2; possibly TRBD1 for D (6 bases). The germline V and J ends were trimmed by 6 bases and 8 bases, with 16 bases remaining between them. The germline V gene encodes CDR1 ENHRY and CDR2 SYGVKD. The CDR3 is 13 residues long.

A few counts support this clonotype. This chain connects TRBV12-3 or TRBV12-4 to TRBJ1-1, with no clear D. The CDR3 covers 12 residues. Trimming cost V 3 bases and J 0 bases, with 2 bases left between them. CDR3 sequence reads: CASSFMNTEAFF. The CDR3, as DNA: TGTGCCAGCAGTTTTATGAACACTGAAGCTTTCTTT.

The chain recombines TRBV11-2 with TRBJ1-2; D is possibly TRBD1 (6 bases). Germline lookup yields CDR1 SGHAT and CDR2 FQNNGV. The CDR3 is 14 amino acids. With 5 bases removed from V and 3 bases from J, the gap between germline ends came to 13 bases. The CDR3 sequence: CASSETGYHYGYTF. The CDR3 nucleotides read TGTGCCAGCAGCGAAACAGGGTACCACTATGGCTACACCTTC. Combining the CDR3 with reference TRBV11-2 and TRBJ1-2 gives the whole variable domain EAGVAQSPRYKIIEKRQSVAFWCNPISGHATLYWYQQILGQGPKLLIQFQNNGVVDDSQLPKDRFSAERLKGVDSTLKIQPAKLEDSAVYLCASSETGYHYGYTFGSGTRLTVV.

The V call is TRBV20-1, the J call TRBJ1-6; no definite D call. V lost 5 bases to trimming and J lost 5 bases, with 7 bases between them. The CDR3 extends over 12 amino acids. CDR1 and CDR2 (germline): DFQATT, SNEGSKA (reference sequence). CDR3 in amino acids: CSAVQNNSPLHF. CDR3 in DNA: TGCAGTGCTGTCCAGAATAATTCACCCCTCCACTTT.

The J gene is TRBJ1-2, the V gene TRBV25-1; D is unresolved. Germline CDR1 and CDR2: MGHDK and SYGVNS. This CDR3 is built from 15 residues. V was shortened by 3 bases and J by 4 bases, with 15 bases between the two germline ends. This chain's CDR3 is CASSEVNGQVYGYTF. CDR3 bases: TGTGCCAGCAGTGAGGTCAACGGTCAGGTCTATGGCTACACCTTC.

The chain recombines TRBV29-1 with TRBJ2-5; D may be TRBD2 (5 bases). Germline V gene lookup returns CDR1 SQVTM and CDR2 ANQGSEA. This CDR3 contains 12 residues. Trimming removed 7 bases at V and 2 bases at J, with 11 bases between. The CDR3 DNA sequence: TGCAGCGCCTCGGGGAGACAAGAGACCCAGTACTTC. Protein sequence: CSASGRQETQYF.

This clonotype was seen ten or more times. The chain combines TRBV12-3 or TRBV12-4 with TRBJ2-7; TRBD2 matches at 7 bases. Germline trimming cut 1 base from V and 6 bases from J; bases unmatched to any gene: 6. The CDR3 runs to 14 residues. The CDR3 loop reads CASSLGHGRSEQYF. DNA for the CDR3: TGTGCCAGCAGTTTAGGTCACGGGAGGTCCGAGCAGTACTTC.

This clonotype was observed a few times. The chain employs TRBV7-2 and TRBJ2-2, with D unresolved. There are 14 residues in the CDR3. CDR1 is SGHTA and CDR2 is FQGNSA in the germline V gene. V was clipped by 5 bases and J by 0 bases, with 7 bases between them. CDR3 nucleotide sequence: TGTGCCAGCAGCACTTTACCGAACACCGGGGAGCTGTTTTTT. Translated: CASSTLPNTGELFF.

This clonotype was picked up a small number of times. V usage is TRBV5-6 and J usage is TRBJ1-1, with D possibly being TRBD1 (5 bases). The CDR3 is made up of 15 amino acids. Germline-derived CDR1 and CDR2 are SGHDT and YYEEEE. Trimming took off 3 bases at V and 0 bases at J, with 12 bases between the two ends. The CDR3, as DNA: TGTGCCAGCAGCTGGTATGGGGGTTTGAACACTGAAGCTTTCTTT. Translating gives CASSWYGGLNTEAFF.

This clonotype was counted between two and nine times. The rearrangement uses TRBV5-4 and TRBJ2-3; D remains ambiguous. CDR3 length equals 14 residues. Germline V CDR1 and CDR2: SGHNT, YYREEE (reference sequence). V lost 4 bases to trimming and J lost 5 bases, with 14 bases between them. The CDR3 loop reads CASSRGGSLDTQYF. In DNA, the CDR3 is TGTGCCAGCAGCCGCGGTGGTAGCTTAGATACGCAGTATTTT.

The chain couples TRBV12-3 or TRBV12-4 to TRBJ1-5, with D uncertain. The CDR3 has 14 amino acids. V lost 5 bases, J lost 3 bases, and 11 bases lay in between. In DNA form, the CDR3 reads TGTGCCAGCAGTCTAGACACCTCCAATCAGCCCCAGCATTTT. This sequence encodes CASSLDTSNQPQHF.

This clonotype was picked up many times. The genes are TRBV7-8 and TRBJ2-5; 8 positions match TRBD1. This CDR3 has 15 amino acids. The junction had 10 bases not matched to a gene; V was cut back by 5 bases and J by 5 bases. CDR1 is SGHVS and CDR2 is FQNEAQ in the germline V gene. CDR3 sequence: CASSQTRQGYETQYF. The CDR3 coding sequence is TGTGCCAGCAGCCAGACTAGACAGGGGTATGAGACCCAGTACTTC.

The chain combines TRBV29-1 with TRBJ2-7; D call uncertain. This CDR3 is built from 13 residues. CDR1 SQVTM and CDR2 ANQGSEA come from the germline V gene. The V gene lost 3 bases and the J gene lost 4 bases, with 13 bases spanning the gap. CDR3 DNA: TGCAGCGTTGAGAGAGCTTCAAGGTACGAGCAGTACTTC. It specifies CSVERASRYEQYF.

CDR3 in DNA: TGTGCCAGCAGTTACAGGACAGGGACTCCTGAAGCTTTCTTT. It specifies CASSYRTGTPEAFF. The genes are TRBV27 and TRBJ1-1; TRBD1 agrees at 8 bases. Germline CDR1 is MNHEY and CDR2 is SMNVEV (reference sequence). V was pared by 4 bases and J by 6 bases, with 7 bases of the junction left unmatched. The CDR3 sequence is 14 residues long.

This clonotype appeared a few times. The V call is TRBV20-1, the J call TRBJ2-3; unclear D gene. The germline V and J ends were trimmed by 6 bases and 3 bases, with 10 bases remaining between them. CDR1 is DFQATT and CDR2 is SNEGSKA in the germline V gene (reference sequence). The CDR3 runs 12 residues. CDR3 coding DNA: TGCAGTGCCTCCTCCCTGACAGATACGCAGTATTTT. Protein: CSASSLTDTQYF.

This clonotype was seen at least ten times. This chain uses TRBV28 with TRBJ2-3; 14 bases are a match to TRBD2. V shed 6 bases and J 8 bases; nucleotides not matched to a gene: 7. CDR3 length: 15 residues. Germline assignment: CDR1 MDHEN and CDR2 SYDVKM. CDR3 nucleotide sequence: TGTGCCAGCAGGGGACTAGCGGGAGTTCGCGGTACGCAGTATTTT. This encodes CASRGLAGVRGTQYF.

This clonotype was found a few times. The V call is TRBV6-2 or TRBV6-3, the J call TRBJ2-1, with a possible D match to TRBD2 (6 bases). V shed 5 bases and J shed 14 bases, with 16 bases lying between them. Per germline, CDR1 MNHEY and CDR2 SVGEGT. The CDR3 totals 12 residues. CDR3: CASSHRRERKFF. The CDR3 nucleotides are TGTGCCAGCAGTCATAGGAGGGAGCGCAAGTTCTTC.

This clonotype was recorded at least ten times. The chain uses TRBV7-3 and TRBJ2-7, with 7 bases lining up with TRBD1. Looked up from germline, CDR1 is SGHTA and CDR2 is FQGTGA. V lost 6 bases to trimming and J lost 7 bases; unmatched junction nucleotides: 9. The CDR3 totals 13 residues. CDR3 nucleotides: TGTGCCAGCAGTTACACAGGGGCCGCTGAGCAGTACTTC. This encodes CASSYTGAAEQYF.

This clonotype was recorded at least ten times. The chain couples TRBV28 to TRBJ1-2, with TRBD1 matching over 7 bases. This CDR3 has 13 residues. Looked up from germline, CDR1 is MDHEN and CDR2 is SYDVKM. The V segment lost 6 bases and the J segment 8 bases; nucleotides outside the gene matches: 9. The CDR3, as DNA: TGTGCCAGCAGAACGACAGGGATCGGCGGCTACACCTTC. It yields the protein CASRTTGIGGYTF.

The V gene is TRBV6-1, the J gene TRBJ1-4; D not certain. Trimming took off 6 bases at V and 4 bases at J, with 12 bases between the two ends. Germline CDR1 and CDR2: MNHNS and SASEGT. The CDR3 runs to 14 residues. The chain's CDR3 is CASRPPADNEKLFF. For the CDR3, the DNA is TGTGCCAGCAGACCCCCTGCGGATAATGAAAAACTGTTTTTT.

This chain links TRBV9 with TRBJ1-2; D perhaps matches TRBD1 (5 bases). Germline lookup yields CDR1 SGDLS and CDR2 YYNGEE. V dropped 3 bases and J dropped 9 bases, with 12 bases sitting between them. This CDR3 has 12 residues. CDR3 sequence (DNA): TGTGCCAGCAGCGATACGGGACCGCGCTACACCTTC. It specifies CASSDTGPRYTF.

V gene TRBV6-1 combines with J gene TRBJ2-5; D perhaps matches TRBD2 (6 bases). The germline V gene has CDR1 MNHNS and CDR2 SASEGT. The V end lost 7 bases, the J end lost 10 bases, and 25 bases lay between the germline ends. The CDR3 is 15 amino acids. The CDR3 region is CASMVGRVTPRDQYF. DNA for the CDR3: TGTGCCAGCATGGTGGGCAGGGTGACTCCGCGGGACCAGTACTTC.

This clonotype was seen only a few times. The rearrangement joins TRBV5-1 to TRBJ2-2, with a tentative D call TRBD2 (5 bases). CDR3 length: 12 residues. The V gene's germline CDR1 is SGHRS and CDR2 YFSETQ. V gave up 7 bases and J gave up 2 bases, with 6 bases separating them. The CDR3 here is CASRGNTGELFF. The CDR3, as DNA: TGCGCCAGCCGGGGAAACACCGGGGAGCTGTTTTTT.

V usage is TRBV20-1 and J usage is TRBJ2-7; 9 bases agree with TRBD1. This CDR3 comprises 13 residues. The germline V gene has CDR1 DFQATT and CDR2 SNEGSKA (reference sequence). J gave up 5 bases and V 4 bases, and 6 bases lay outside the gene matches. The CDR3 region is CSAKGTGWHEQYF. CDR3 bases: TGCAGTGCTAAGGGGACAGGGTGGCACGAGCAGTACTTC.